The 10 T cell receptor beta chains in this list originate from one sample, sequenced in a study of T-cell reconstitution after alpha-beta-depleted transplantation in children. Preparing the TCRbeta library involved the use of unique molecular identifiers. TCRdb re-analysed the PCR reads in MiXCR, keeping a single row per CDR3 protein. The sample records approximately 590,000 distinct CDR3 sequences, more than 9% being singletons. Sequenced here: PBMCs from the stem cell graft donor, sampled from the stem cell graft. Receptor source: a human donor who donated a stem cell graft to a child with acute myeloid leukemia.

This clonotype turned up a few times. The chain combines TRBV20-1 with TRBJ1-1, with D possibly matching TRBD1 (5 bases). CDR3 size: 15 residues. Germline V gene lookup returns CDR1 DFQATT and CDR2 SNEGSKA (reference sequence). V lost 0 bases to trimming and J lost 5 bases, with 16 bases between them. CDR3 region: CSARDPGTKGTEAFF. The CDR3, as DNA: TGCAGTGCTAGAGATCCAGGTACGAAGGGGACTGAAGCTTTCTTT.

The table lists this clonotype with a few counts. This chain uses TRBV7-9 with TRBJ2-1, with a weak D call TRBD2 (6 bases). The CDR3 has 11 residues. V was clipped by 6 bases and J by 9 bases, with 9 bases between them. The germline V gene has CDR1 SEHNR and CDR2 FQNEAQ (reference sequence). DNA of the CDR3: TGTGCCAGCAGGGGGACTGTTGAGCAGTTCTTC. Translation gives CASRGTVEQFF. Supplemented by reference TRBV7-9 and TRBJ2-1, the full variable domain reads DTGVSQNPRHKITKRGQNVTFRCDPISEHNRLYWYRQTLGQGPEFLTYFQNEAQLEKSRLLSDRFSAERPKGSFSTLEIQRTEQGDSAMYLCASRGTVEQFFGPGTRLTVL.

Here the CDR3 reads CAISGQTNTEAFF. The CDR3 DNA follows: TGTGCCATCAGTGGTCAGACGAACACTGAAGCTTTCTTT. This chain uses TRBV10-3 with TRBJ1-1; D is unclear. V was pared by 4 bases and J by 1 base, with 7 bases between. This CDR3 region has 13 residues. Germline V gene lookup returns CDR1 ENHRY and CDR2 SYGVKD.

The CDR3 DNA is TGTGCCTGGAGGATAGCGGGTTCCAACAATGAGCAGTTCTTC. It specifies CAWRIAGSNNEQFF. The rearrangement links TRBV30 to TRBJ2-1, with 7 bases matching TRBD2. CDR3 length: 14 amino acids. V lost 3 bases to trimming and J lost 5 bases; unmatched junction nucleotides: 7. The germline CDR1 and CDR2 sequences are GTSNPN and SVGIG (reference sequence). The complete variable domain, with remaining parts taken from reference TRBV30 and TRBJ2-1, reads SQTIHQWPATLVQPVGSPLSLECTVEGTSNPNLYWYRQAAGRGLQLLFYSVGIGQISSEVPQNLSASRPQDRQFILSSKKLLLSDSGFYLCAWRIAGSNNEQFFGPGTRLTVL.

The chain uses TRBV20-1 and TRBJ1-3; no reliable D call. Germline assignment: CDR1 DFQATT and CDR2 SNEGSKA (reference sequence). CDR3 length equals 16 residues. Between the trimmed V and J ends, which lost 7 bases and 2 bases, there was a span of 21 bases. CDR3 nucleotides: TGCAGTGTTTTAGTTCCGCTGGCGTGGGCTGGAAACACCATATATTTT. Translation gives CSVLVPLAWAGNTIYF.

In its sample, this clonotype was seen a few times. The chain uses TRBV29-1 and TRBJ2-1; D possibly corresponds to TRBD2 (5 bases). Germline V gene data show CDR1 as SQVTM and CDR2 as ANQGSEA. V lost 5 bases and J lost 6, with 11 bases in between. This CDR3 has 12 residues. DNA of the CDR3: TGCAGCGTTTACGGGAACGGCAATGAGCAGTTCTTC. Translating it yields CSVYGNGNEQFF.

This clonotype was counted only a few times. This chain links TRBV28 with TRBJ2-7; no reliable D call. V was pared by 2 bases and J by 0 bases, with 11 bases between. This CDR3 region has 15 residues. Germline lookup yields CDR1 MDHEN and CDR2 SYDVKM. CDR3 sequence (DNA): TGTGCCAGCAGTTTACCGGGTTTAGACTCCTACGAGCAGTACTTC. This codes for CASSLPGLDSYEQYF.

This clonotype was observed a handful of times. The chain has TRBV20-1 and TRBJ1-5; D possibly corresponds to TRBD1 (6 bases). The CDR3 has 14 residues. The germline V gene has CDR1 DFQATT and CDR2 SNEGSKA (reference sequence). V gave up 6 bases and J gave up 6 bases, with 18 bases separating them. The CDR3 reads CSAPSGGASQPQHF. CDR3 DNA sequence: TGCAGTGCCCCCTCGGGGGGGGCGAGTCAGCCCCAGCATTTT.

The gene calls are TRBV3-1 and TRBJ2-7; D unresolved. This CDR3 is 12 amino acids long. The V end lost 0 bases, the J end lost 10 bases, and 10 bases lay between the germline ends. The germline gives CDR1 LGHDT, CDR2 YNNKEL (reference sequence). CDR3 sequence (DNA): TGTGCCAGCAGCCAAGATAAGGCGGACCAGTACTTC. It yields the protein CASSQDKADQYF.

The chain uses TRBV6-1 and TRBJ1-5; weak D call: TRBD1 (5 bases). The germline gives CDR1 MNHNS, CDR2 SASEGT. The CDR3 totals 15 residues. The V end was cut by 6 bases, the J end by 5 bases, with 17 bases between. CDR3 DNA: TGTGCCAGCAGCCCCGGGGCGGGGAGGGATCAGCCCCAGCATTTT. This encodes CASSPGAGRDQPQHF.